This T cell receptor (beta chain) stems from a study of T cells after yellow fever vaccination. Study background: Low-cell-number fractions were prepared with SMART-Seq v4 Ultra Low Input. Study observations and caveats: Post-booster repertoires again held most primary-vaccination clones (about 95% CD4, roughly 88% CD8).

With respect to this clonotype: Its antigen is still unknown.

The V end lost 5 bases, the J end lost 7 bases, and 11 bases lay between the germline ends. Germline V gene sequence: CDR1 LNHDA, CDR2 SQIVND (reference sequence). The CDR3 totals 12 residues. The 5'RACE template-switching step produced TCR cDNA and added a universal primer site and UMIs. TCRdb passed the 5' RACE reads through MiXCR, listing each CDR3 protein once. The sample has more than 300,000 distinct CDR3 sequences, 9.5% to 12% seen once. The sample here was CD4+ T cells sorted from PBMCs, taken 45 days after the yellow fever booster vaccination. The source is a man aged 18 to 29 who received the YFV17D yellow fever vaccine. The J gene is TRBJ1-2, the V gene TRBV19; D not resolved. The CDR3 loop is CASSAKGTGYTF. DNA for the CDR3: TGTGCCAGTAGTGCCAAGGGAACTGGCTACACCTTC.